The 22 T cell receptor beta chains below were found in one sample sequenced in a study of T-cell reconstitution after alpha-beta-depleted transplantation in children. Unique molecular identifiers were incorporated into the prepared TCRbeta library. TCRdb called the PCR reads again in MiXCR, with one record for every CDR3 protein. The sample has approximately 130,000 distinct CDR3 sequences, 9.5% to 10% seen once. Sequencing was performed on PBMCs, mostly from graft donor cells, taken 180 days after TCRalphabeta/CD19-depleted stem cell transplant. These TCRs come from a girl under three years old who had a stem cell transplant for combined immunodeficiency, so the T cells may come from the graft donor.

This clonotype was detected many times. The chain is built from TRBV20-1 and TRBJ2-1; D is unresolved. The ends were cut back, 5 bases at V and 4 bases at J, with 3 bases in the middle. Germline V gene data show CDR1 as DFQATT and CDR2 as SNEGSKA (reference sequence). The CDR3 extends over 10 amino acids. The CDR3 reads CSAGYNEQFF. DNA of the CDR3: TGCAGTGCTGGATACAATGAGCAGTTCTTC.

V usage is TRBV12-3 or TRBV12-4 and J usage is TRBJ2-7; 7 bases are a match to TRBD2. This CDR3 comprises 14 residues. V shed 8 bases and J 7 bases; nucleotides not matched to a gene: 14. This chain's CDR3 is CASAWEGGVGEQYF. The CDR3, as DNA: TGTGCCAGCGCATGGGAGGGCGGGGTCGGGGAGCAGTACTTC.

The V call is TRBV11-2, the J call TRBJ2-5, with TRBD1 as a possible D gene (6 bases). Germline V gene lookup returns CDR1 SGHAT and CDR2 FQNNGV. This CDR3 spans 15 amino acids. Between the trimmed V and J ends, which lost 5 bases and 1 base, there was a span of 14 bases. The CDR3: CASSQPWGPQETQYF. CDR3 in DNA: TGTGCCAGCAGCCAGCCGTGGGGGCCCCAAGAGACCCAGTACTTC.

Ten or more counts support this clonotype. V gene TRBV10-3 combines with J gene TRBJ2-5; 8 positions agree with TRBD1. The CDR3 spans 15 residues. V lost 2 bases, J lost 1 base, and 3 bases stayed unmatched. Germline V CDR1 and CDR2: ENHRY, SYGVKD. The CDR3 protein is CAISETGQGQETQYF. CDR3 bases: TGTGCCATCAGTGAGACTGGACAGGGCCAAGAGACCCAGTACTTC.

The chain employs TRBV20-1 and TRBJ1-2; TRBD1 is a possible D gene (5 bases). The CDR3 spans 13 residues. Germline V gives CDR1 DFQATT, CDR2 SNEGSKA (reference sequence). V lost 0 bases and J lost 3, with 8 bases in between. CDR3 amino acids: CSARDTQDYGYTF. CDR3 DNA sequence: TGCAGTGCTAGAGATACACAGGACTATGGCTACACCTTC.

The chain couples TRBV18 to TRBJ1-3; unclear D gene. The germline CDR1 and CDR2 sequences are KGHSH and LQKENI. Trimming pared 4 bases from V and 0 bases from J, leaving 7 bases between. This CDR3 comprises 14 residues. The CDR3 sequence is CASSQVSSGNTIYF. CDR3 coding DNA: TGTGCCAGCTCACAGGTGTCCTCTGGAAACACCATATATTTT.

The chain employs TRBV19 and TRBJ2-1, with D perhaps TRBD2 (6 bases). Trimming removed 8 bases from V and 8 bases from J, with 10 bases in between. From germline, CDR1 is LNHDA and CDR2 SQIVND (reference sequence). CDR3 length: 11 amino acids. CDR3 bases: TGTGCCAGTGACGGCGGGGATGAGCAGTTCTTC. The encoded protein is CASDGGDEQFF.

The chain joins TRBV7-9 to TRBJ2-7, with 8 bases aligning to TRBD1. The length of the CDR3 is 15 residues. The V gene's germline CDR1 is SEHNR and CDR2 FQNEAQ (reference sequence). The V gene end was trimmed by 1 base and the J gene end by 0 bases; junction bases not matched to a gene: 2. In DNA form, the CDR3 reads TGTGCCAGCAGCTTAGGACAGGGGTACTCCTACGAGCAGTACTTC. Residues: CASSLGQGYSYEQYF.

The table lists this clonotype with a few counts. The chain links TRBV5-1 to TRBJ2-1; D might be TRBD1 (6 bases). V was cut by 2 bases and J by 6 bases, with 15 bases left in between. CDR1 SGHRS and CDR2 YFSETQ come from the germline V gene. The CDR3 loop spans 15 amino acids. CDR3 in amino acids: CASSFGQGISNEQFF. For the CDR3, the DNA is TGCGCCAGCAGCTTCGGGCAGGGGATATCCAATGAGCAGTTCTTC.

V gene TRBV29-1 combines with J gene TRBJ1-2; weak D call: TRBD1 (5 bases). V gave up 0 bases and J gave up 1 base, with 9 bases separating them. The CDR3 consists of 14 residues. Germline values: CDR1 SQVTM, CDR2 ANQGSEA. The CDR3 loop is CSVEDRGVNYGYTF. DNA of the CDR3: TGCAGCGTTGAAGATAGGGGAGTTAACTATGGCTACACCTTC.

V is TRBV6-2 or TRBV6-3 and J is TRBJ2-7; 14 bases agree with TRBD2. The V gene's germline CDR1 is MNHEY and CDR2 SVGEGT. The CDR3 contains 19 residues. V shed 6 bases and J 6 bases; nucleotides not matched to a gene: 19. The CDR3 sequence: CASSLVEGSTSGRAGEQYF. CDR3 nucleotide sequence: TGTGCCAGCAGCCTGGTTGAGGGGTCGACTAGCGGGAGGGCCGGCGAGCAGTACTTC.

This rearrangement joins TRBV5-1 to TRBJ2-3, with 13 bases aligning to TRBD2. J gave up 3 bases and V 1 base, and 2 bases lay outside the gene matches. CDR3 size: 16 residues. The germline gives CDR1 SGHRS, CDR2 YFSETQ. CDR3 sequence (DNA): TGCGCCAGCAGCTTGCTACTAGCGGGAGGGACAGATACGCAGTATTTT. Translation gives CASSLLLAGGTDTQYF.

This clonotype was observed a few times. The chain combines TRBV5-1 with TRBJ2-1, with D maybe TRBD2 (5 bases). V lost 4 bases and J 7 bases, leaving 9 bases between the germline ends. This CDR3 region has 12 residues. CDR1 SGHRS and CDR2 YFSETQ come from the germline V gene. The CDR3 loop is CASSGSANEQFF. In DNA form, the CDR3 reads TGCGCCAGCAGCGGTAGCGCAAATGAGCAGTTCTTC.

This clonotype has a handful of counts. This chain connects TRBV20-1 to TRBJ1-1; 7 bases fit TRBD1. Germline V CDR1 and CDR2: DFQATT, SNEGSKA (reference sequence). The V and J ends lost 1 base and 1 base, in that order; junction bases with no gene match: 6. The CDR3 loop spans 15 amino acids. The CDR3 DNA reads as TGCAGTGCTAGAGCCCCACAGGGGAGGAACACTGAAGCTTTCTTT. Translating gives CSARAPQGRNTEAFF.

This clonotype was counted at least ten times. The genes are TRBV5-5 and TRBJ2-1; D call uncertain. V was cut by 4 bases and J by 0 bases, with 17 bases left in between. Germline V gene lookup returns CDR1 SGHKS and CDR2 YYEKEE (reference sequence). The CDR3 is made up of 17 amino acids. CDR3 protein: CASSVLFSLFSYNEQFF. In nucleotides, the CDR3 is TGTGCCAGCAGCGTACTCTTTAGTCTCTTCTCCTACAATGAGCAGTTCTTC.

This clonotype was seen a handful of times. The chain recombines TRBV29-1 with TRBJ2-7; D gene ambiguous. Looked up from germline, CDR1 is SQVTM and CDR2 is ANQGSEA. The CDR3 loop spans 11 amino acids. Trimming pared 3 bases from V and 3 bases from J, leaving 6 bases between. CDR3 amino acids: CSVEMGYEQYF. In nucleotides, the CDR3 is TGCAGCGTTGAGATGGGCTACGAGCAGTACTTC.

The chain uses TRBV28 and TRBJ1-6; D is ambiguous. This CDR3 spans 14 amino acids. From germline, CDR1 is MDHEN and CDR2 SYDVKM. Trimming took off 3 bases at V and 8 bases at J, with 11 bases between the two ends. The CDR3 loop reads CASSFGRVHSPLHF. CDR3 bases: TGTGCCAGCAGTTTTGGAAGGGTCCATTCACCCCTCCACTTT.

The chain recombines TRBV10-3 with TRBJ2-3; D is unclear. CDR3 length: 14 residues. The germline V gene has CDR1 ENHRY and CDR2 SYGVKD. Between the trimmed V and J ends, which lost 2 bases and 6 bases, there was a span of 12 bases. This CDR3 is CAISEADQQDTQYF. The CDR3 bases are TGTGCCATCAGTGAGGCGGATCAGCAGGATACGCAGTATTTT.

The chain has TRBV4-3 and TRBJ2-1; D is undetermined. V gave up 0 bases and J gave up 6 bases, with 12 bases separating them. Germline loops: CDR1 LGHNA, CDR2 YSLEER. The CDR3 has 15 amino acids. In DNA, the CDR3 is TGCGCCAGCAGCCAAGATCCGCCAGGAGTCAATGAGCAGTTCTTC. Protein sequence: CASSQDPPGVNEQFF.

A few counts support this clonotype. This rearrangement joins TRBV5-5 to TRBJ2-7, with 7 bases identical to TRBD2. The CDR3 length is 15 residues. With V trimmed by 6 bases and J by 0 bases, 9 bases remained unmatched. Per germline, CDR1 SGHKS and CDR2 YYEKEE (reference sequence). The CDR3 DNA reads as TGTGCCAGCACCTCTTCGGGAGGTCCCTCCTACGAGCAGTACTTC. Its translation: CASTSSGGPSYEQYF.

The chain combines TRBV20-1 with TRBJ2-7, with 7 bases lining up with TRBD2. Unmatched junction bases numbered 7, after V lost 3 bases and J lost 2 bases. CDR1 is DFQATT, CDR2 SNEGSKA, per germline (reference sequence). This CDR3 has 14 amino acids. DNA of the CDR3: TGCAGTGCTAGCTACCTGGGACTAACCTACGAGCAGTACTTC. The encoded protein is CSASYLGLTYEQYF.

This clonotype was counted at least ten times. V gene TRBV5-1 combines with J gene TRBJ2-1; 11 bases agree with TRBD1. Germline CDR1 SGHRS, CDR2 YFSETQ. This CDR3 comprises 17 residues. The V segment lost 2 bases and the J segment 5 bases; nucleotides outside the gene matches: 9. Here the CDR3 DNA reads TGCGCCAGCAGCTTCCCTCGGGACAGGGGGGCAAACAATGAGCAGTTCTTC. It translates to CASSFPRDRGANNEQFF.